This T cell receptor (beta chain) is drawn from a study of blood T cell repertoires in COVID-19. Study overall: Samples of COVID-19 (acute and convalescent) were obtained from the United States, Italy and Spain.

J gave up 1 base and V 3 bases, and 9 bases lay outside the gene matches. The CDR3 extends over 16 amino acids. The germline V gene has CDR1 SGHRS and CDR2 YFSETQ. Profiling relied on immunoSEQ multiplex PCR, and the TCRdb table lists in-frame clones only, not all of them. This table holds some 360,000 clones, roughly 87% found once. Seattle-derived patients entered the study during active infection and were followed longitudinally. The chain joins TRBV5-1 to TRBJ2-7; 8 bases are shared with TRBD2. This TCR came from a woman between 55 and 75 years old with COVID-19, enrolled during active disease. The sequencing input was peripheral blood. CDR3 amino acids: CASSYGGAGGSYEQYF. CDR3 nucleotides: TGCGCCAGCAGCTACGGAGGGGCGGGGGGATCCTACGAGCAGTACTTC.